The following is a TCR beta chain sequence with its context. As yet, its antigen is unknown. A read error may produce the germline difference seen at one junction end. After constant-region reverse-primer amplification, full-length variable regions underwent semi-nested PCR with Nested Universal Primer A. A single record per CDR3 protein comes from TCRdb applying MiXCR to the 5' RACE reads. The table lists roughly 5,300 distinct CDR3 sequences, about 35% of them singletons. CDR1 and CDR2 (germline): DFQATT, SNEGSKA (reference sequence). CDR3 size: 13 residues. Broader study findings: Tumor Treg TCRs overlapped most with tumor naive CD4+ cells.

The specimen sequenced was memory CD4+ T cells sorted from blood. As to subset: memory CD4+ T cells, CD4+CD45RO+CD25-. The chain has TRBV20-1 and TRBJ1-2; D not certain. The TCR sequence derives from a female donor with breast cancer. CDR3 amino acids: CSARDQANYGDTF. CDR3 sequence (DNA): TGCAGTGCTAGAGATCAGGCTAACTATGGCGACACCTTC.